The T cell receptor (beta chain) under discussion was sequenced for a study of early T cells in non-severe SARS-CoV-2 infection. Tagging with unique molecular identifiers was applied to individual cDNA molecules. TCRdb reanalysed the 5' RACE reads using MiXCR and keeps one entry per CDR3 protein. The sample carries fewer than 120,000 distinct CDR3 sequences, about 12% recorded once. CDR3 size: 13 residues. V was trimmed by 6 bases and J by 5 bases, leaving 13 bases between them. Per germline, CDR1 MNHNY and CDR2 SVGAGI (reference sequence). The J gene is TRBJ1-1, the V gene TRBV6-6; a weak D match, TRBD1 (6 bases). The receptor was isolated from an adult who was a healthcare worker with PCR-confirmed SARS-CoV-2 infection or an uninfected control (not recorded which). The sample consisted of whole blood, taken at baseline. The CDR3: CASSGGPRTEAFF. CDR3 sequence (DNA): TGTGCCAGCAGCGGGGGGCCGAGGACTGAAGCTTTCTTT.